This record covers a single T cell receptor (beta chain). The CDR3 runs to 16 residues. The V and J ends lost 0 bases and 2 bases, in that order; junction bases with no gene match: 6. From germline, CDR1 is SGHRS and CDR2 YFSETQ. This sample was included in a study of T-cell reconstitution after alpha-beta-depleted transplantation in children. Using unique molecular identifiers, the investigators prepared the TCRbeta library. MiXCR, run by TCRdb on the PCR reads, gives a single entry per CDR3 protein. Altogether hundreds of thousands of distinct CDR3 sequences are present, roughly 15% being singletons, with the ten largest covering approximately 4.5%.

This chain connects TRBV5-1 to TRBJ2-7, with 9 bases matching TRBD1. The specimen comprised PBMCs, mostly from graft donor cells, sampled 360 days after TCRalphabeta/CD19-depleted stem cell transplant. The source of this sequence is a male patient between 5 and 17 years old who had a stem cell transplant for acute lymphoblastic leukemia, so the T cells may come from the graft donor. The CDR3 coding sequence is TGCGCCAGCAGCTTGGCGAGGGGGACAGGGCCCTACGAGCAGTACTTC. As protein: CASSLARGTGPYEQYF.